These 8 T cell receptor beta chains came from one sample sequenced in a study of T cell responses to AZD1222 COVID-19 vaccine (dated by TCRdb to the early 2020s). Explained via the paper, the time point label denotes: baseline before first vaccination. Library prep was done by the immunoSEQ multiplex PCR assay. TCRdb retrieved this table from immuneACCESS and kept in-frame rearrangements only. Not all clones are present; in checked studies, unresolved V genes account for under half, and no reason is known for the remainder. In all, the sample holds roughly 97,000 clones, and around 88% of those were seen once. Clones ranked in the top ten supply approximately 7% of the sample. The source was peripheral blood, collected on day 0 of AZD1222 vaccination. The receptors here all came from an adult in good health.

This clone came up a few times. The V and J genes are TRBV9 and TRBJ1-3; weak D call: TRBD1 (5 bases). CDR1 is SGDLS, CDR2 YYNGEE, per germline. The CDR3 is 16 residues long. Trimming shortened V by 3 bases and J by 2 bases, and 15 bases separated the two germline ends. The CDR3 DNA is TGTGCCAGCAGCGGGGATATCGGGGCGACTGGAAACACCATATATTTT. Protein sequence: CASSGDIGATGNTIYF.

The chain uses TRBV29-1 and TRBJ2-3; 10 bases map to TRBD2. CDR1 and CDR2 (germline): SQVTM, ANQGSEA. This CDR3 has 14 amino acids. Trimming removed 3 bases from V and 5 bases from J; junction bases left unmatched: 5. The CDR3 loop is CSVDLAGDQDTQYF. CDR3 bases: TGCAGCGTTGATCTAGCGGGAGATCAAGATACGCAGTATTTT.

The chain couples TRBV5-5 to TRBJ2-1; D gene uncertain. Trimming left V 2 bases short and J 6 bases short, with 6 bases between. Germline V lookup: CDR1 SGHKS, CDR2 YYEKEE (reference sequence). This CDR3 spans 12 amino acids. The CDR3 region is CASSFSGNEQFF. The CDR3 DNA follows: TGTGCCAGCAGCTTTTCAGGCAATGAGCAGTTCTTC.

The V call is TRBV6-2 or TRBV6-3, the J call TRBJ1-6; the D gene is possibly TRBD1 (5 bases). Germline V CDR1 and CDR2: MNHEY, SVGEGT. The CDR3 length is 13 residues. Trimming took off 2 bases at V and 10 bases at J, with 9 bases between the two ends. This CDR3 is CASSYQGRSPLHF. Written as DNA, the CDR3 is TGTGCCAGCAGTTACCAGGGCCGGTCACCCCTCCACTTT.

The chain recombines TRBV5-4 with TRBJ1-2; 7 bases match TRBD1. The V gene end was trimmed by 0 bases and the J gene end by 8 bases; junction bases not matched to a gene: 13. Germline V gene lookup returns CDR1 SGHNT and CDR2 YYREEE (reference sequence). The CDR3 contains 16 residues. CDR3 region: CASSLAGGVATQGYTF. In DNA form, the CDR3 reads TGTGCCAGCAGCTTGGCAGGGGGAGTTGCGACTCAGGGCTACACCTTC.

The V call is TRBV7-8, the J call TRBJ1-2; 7 bases map to TRBD1. The germline gives CDR1 SGHVS, CDR2 FQNEAQ. This CDR3 contains 16 residues. Trimming at V came to 0 bases and at J to 2 bases, leaving 6 bases not matched to a gene. CDR3: CASSLAPQGQNYGYTF. For the CDR3, the DNA is TGTGCCAGCAGCTTAGCCCCACAGGGGCAAAACTATGGCTACACCTTC.

V is TRBV4-2 and J is TRBJ2-2; D is undetermined. The length of the CDR3 is 12 residues. With 2 bases removed from V and 4 bases from J, the gap between germline ends came to 2 bases. Germline V CDR1 and CDR2: LGHNA, YNFKEQ. DNA for the CDR3: TGTGCCAGCAGCCAATCCACCGGGGAGCTGTTTTTT. Protein sequence: CASSQSTGELFF.

The gene calls are TRBV11-2 and TRBJ2-7; D unclear. The ends were cut back, 5 bases at V and 5 bases at J, with 25 bases in the middle. CDR1 is SGHAT, CDR2 FQNNGV, per germline. This CDR3 comprises 17 residues. This CDR3 is CASSPIGLYPLVDEQYF. Written as DNA, the CDR3 is TGTGCCAGCAGCCCCATCGGCCTATACCCCCTCGTGGACGAGCAGTACTTC.